This T cell receptor (beta chain) was sequenced for a study of OX40 agonist ivuxolimab in advanced cancers. Study-level background: Mean age approximately 66 years, range about 23 to 80; roughly 82% male.

The CDR3 totals 13 residues. The germline gives CDR1 SGHVS, CDR2 FQNEAQ. The V end lost 1 base, the J end lost 3 bases, and 7 bases lay between the germline ends. Libraries were prepared by immunoSEQ multiplex PCR; TCRdb keeps only in-frame clonotypes and omits some of them. This sample has 25,000 to 30,000 clones; around 81% occur once, and the top ten carry approximately 26%. The sequenced sample was CD4+ or CD8+ T cells sorted from blood, obtained in a trial of the OX40 agonist ivuxolimab. The clonotype comes from an adult with an advanced solid tumor such as melanoma, head and neck, liver or kidney cancer. The rearrangement joins TRBV7-8 to TRBJ2-7; no firm D call. The CDR3 loop is CASSLVVDYEQYF. The CDR3 nucleotides are TGTGCCAGCAGCTTAGTTGTGGACTACGAGCAGTACTTC.